The T cell receptor (beta chain) under discussion was sequenced for a study of T cells after yellow fever vaccination. General study results and limits: Just a small share of clonotypes turned up in the CD4 compartment as well as the CD8 compartment. FACS-sorted repertoires might harbor abundant contaminating clonotypes from the bulk population.

This clonotype came up a few times. What it binds is not known. For TCR, cDNA came from 5'RACE template switching, which added a universal primer site and UMIs. In TCRdb, the 5' RACE reads were re-called with MiXCR into one record per CDR3 protein. The sample holds about 320,000 distinct CDR3 sequences; 3.5% to 4.5% are singletons and the top ten take just under 20%. V gave up 7 bases and J gave up 4 bases, with 22 bases separating them. Germline CDR1 reads LNHDA; CDR2 reads SQIVND (reference sequence). The length of the CDR3 is 16 residues. The receptor comes from a man younger than 35 who received the YFV17D yellow fever vaccine. This material consisted of PBMCs, taken 15 days after the yellow fever booster vaccination. The J gene is TRBJ1-1, the V gene TRBV19; D is possibly TRBD1 (5 bases). The CDR3 sequence is CASTTIHVGGVTEAFF. The CDR3 DNA sequence: TGTGCCAGTACCACGATCCACGTGGGGGGGGTCACTGAAGCTTTCTTT.